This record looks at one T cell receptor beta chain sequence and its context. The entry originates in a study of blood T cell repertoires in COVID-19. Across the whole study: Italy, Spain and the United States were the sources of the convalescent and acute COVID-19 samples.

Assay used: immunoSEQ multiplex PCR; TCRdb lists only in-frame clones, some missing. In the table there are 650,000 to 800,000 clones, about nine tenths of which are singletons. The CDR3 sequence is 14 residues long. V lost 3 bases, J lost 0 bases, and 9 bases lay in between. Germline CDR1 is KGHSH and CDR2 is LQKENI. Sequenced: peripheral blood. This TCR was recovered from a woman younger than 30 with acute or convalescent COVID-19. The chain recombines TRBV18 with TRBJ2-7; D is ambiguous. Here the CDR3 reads CASSPDRASYEQYF. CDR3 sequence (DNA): TGTGCCAGCTCACCTGATAGAGCCTCCTACGAGCAGTACTTC.